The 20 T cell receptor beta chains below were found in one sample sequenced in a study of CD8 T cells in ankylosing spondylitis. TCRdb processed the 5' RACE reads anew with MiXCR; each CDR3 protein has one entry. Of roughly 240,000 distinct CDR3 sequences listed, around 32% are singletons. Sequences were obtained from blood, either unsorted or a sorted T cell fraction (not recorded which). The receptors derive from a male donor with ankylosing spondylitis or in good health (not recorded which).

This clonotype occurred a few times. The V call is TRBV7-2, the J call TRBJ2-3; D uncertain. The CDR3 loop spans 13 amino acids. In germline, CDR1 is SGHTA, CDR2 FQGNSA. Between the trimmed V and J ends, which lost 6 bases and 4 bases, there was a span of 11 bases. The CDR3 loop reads CASRAGPPDTQYF. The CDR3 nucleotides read TGTGCCAGCAGGGCCGGACCTCCAGATACGCAGTATTTT.

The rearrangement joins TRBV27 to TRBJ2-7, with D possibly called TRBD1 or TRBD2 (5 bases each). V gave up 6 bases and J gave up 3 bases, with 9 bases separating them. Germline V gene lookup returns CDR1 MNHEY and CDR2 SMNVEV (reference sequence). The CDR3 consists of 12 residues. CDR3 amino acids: CASRGPNYEQYF. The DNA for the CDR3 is TGTGCCAGCAGGGGACCGAACTACGAGCAGTACTTC.

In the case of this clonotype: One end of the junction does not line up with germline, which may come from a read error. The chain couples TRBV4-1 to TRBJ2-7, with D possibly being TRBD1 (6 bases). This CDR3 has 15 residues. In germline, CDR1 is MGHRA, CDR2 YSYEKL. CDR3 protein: CASSQENRVSHEQYF. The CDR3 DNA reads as TGCGCCAGCAGCCAAGAAAACAGGGTCTCCCACGAGCAGTACTTC.

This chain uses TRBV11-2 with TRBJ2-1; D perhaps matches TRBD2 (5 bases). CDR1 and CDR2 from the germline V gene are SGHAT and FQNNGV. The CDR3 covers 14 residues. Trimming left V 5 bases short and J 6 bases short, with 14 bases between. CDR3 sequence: CASSQKGSGNEQFF. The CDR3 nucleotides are TGTGCCAGCAGCCAAAAGGGCAGCGGCAATGAGCAGTTCTTC.

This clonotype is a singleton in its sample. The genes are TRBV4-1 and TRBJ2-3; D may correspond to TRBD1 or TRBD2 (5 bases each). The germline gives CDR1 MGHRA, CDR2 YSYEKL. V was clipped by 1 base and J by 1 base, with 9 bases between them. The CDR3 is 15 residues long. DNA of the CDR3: TGCGCCAGCAGCCAAGGGGGGAGCCGCACAGATACGCAGTATTTT. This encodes CASSQGGSRTDTQYF.

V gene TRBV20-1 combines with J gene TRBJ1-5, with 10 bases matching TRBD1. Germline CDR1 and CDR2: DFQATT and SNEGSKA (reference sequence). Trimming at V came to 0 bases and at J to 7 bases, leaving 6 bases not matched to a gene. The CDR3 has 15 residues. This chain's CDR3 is CSARDPRDRGQPQHF. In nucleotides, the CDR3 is TGCAGTGCTAGAGATCCAAGGGACAGGGGACAGCCCCAGCATTTT.

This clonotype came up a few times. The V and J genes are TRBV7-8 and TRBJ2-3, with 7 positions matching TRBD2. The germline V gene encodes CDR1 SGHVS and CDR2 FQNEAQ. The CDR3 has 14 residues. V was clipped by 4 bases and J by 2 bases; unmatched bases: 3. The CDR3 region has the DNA TGTGCCAGCAGCTCTAGCGGTACCACAGATACGCAGTATTTT. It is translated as CASSSSGTTDTQYF.

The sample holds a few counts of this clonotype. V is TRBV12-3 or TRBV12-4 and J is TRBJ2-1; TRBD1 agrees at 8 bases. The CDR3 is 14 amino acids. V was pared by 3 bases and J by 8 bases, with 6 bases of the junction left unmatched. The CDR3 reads CASSFRTGMYEQFF. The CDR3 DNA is TGTGCCAGCAGTTTCCGGACAGGGATGTATGAGCAGTTCTTC.

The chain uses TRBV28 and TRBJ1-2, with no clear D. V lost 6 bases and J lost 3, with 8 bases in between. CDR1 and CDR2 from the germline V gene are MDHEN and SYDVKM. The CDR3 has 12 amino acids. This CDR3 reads CASSTGYYGYTF. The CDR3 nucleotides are TGTGCCAGCAGCACGGGTTACTATGGCTACACCTTC.

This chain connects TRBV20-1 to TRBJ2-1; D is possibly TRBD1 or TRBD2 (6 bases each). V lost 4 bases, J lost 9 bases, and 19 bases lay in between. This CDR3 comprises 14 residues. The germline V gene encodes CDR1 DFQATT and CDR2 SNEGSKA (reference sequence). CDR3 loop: CSAIPFSGDIEQFF. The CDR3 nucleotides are TGCAGTGCTATCCCTTTCTCGGGGGACATTGAGCAGTTCTTC.

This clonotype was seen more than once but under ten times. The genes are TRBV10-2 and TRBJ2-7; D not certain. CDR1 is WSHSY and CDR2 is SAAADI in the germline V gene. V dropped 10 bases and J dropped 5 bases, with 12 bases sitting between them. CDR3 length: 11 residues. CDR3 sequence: CATSMLHEQYF. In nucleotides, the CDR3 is TGCGCCACCTCAATGCTCCACGAGCAGTACTTC.

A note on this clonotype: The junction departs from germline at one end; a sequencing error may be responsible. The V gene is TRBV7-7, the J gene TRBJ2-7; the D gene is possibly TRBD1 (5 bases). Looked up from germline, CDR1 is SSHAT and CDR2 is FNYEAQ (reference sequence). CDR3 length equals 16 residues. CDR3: CASSSPKQAWVYEQYF. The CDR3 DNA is TGTGCTAGCAGCTCACCTAAACAGGCATGGGTCTACGAGCAGTACTTC.

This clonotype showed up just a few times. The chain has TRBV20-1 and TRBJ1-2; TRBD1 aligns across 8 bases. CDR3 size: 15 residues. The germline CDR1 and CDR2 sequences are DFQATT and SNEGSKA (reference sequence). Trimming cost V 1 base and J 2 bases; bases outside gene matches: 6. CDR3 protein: CSARGTGQVNYGYTF. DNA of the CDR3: TGCAGTGCTAGAGGAACGGGACAGGTCAACTATGGCTACACCTTC.

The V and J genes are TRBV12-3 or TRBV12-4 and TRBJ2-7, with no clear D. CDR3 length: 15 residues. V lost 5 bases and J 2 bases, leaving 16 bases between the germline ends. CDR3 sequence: CASSHPGLPAYEQYF. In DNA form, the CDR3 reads TGTGCCAGCAGTCATCCGGGCCTTCCAGCCTACGAGCAGTACTTC.

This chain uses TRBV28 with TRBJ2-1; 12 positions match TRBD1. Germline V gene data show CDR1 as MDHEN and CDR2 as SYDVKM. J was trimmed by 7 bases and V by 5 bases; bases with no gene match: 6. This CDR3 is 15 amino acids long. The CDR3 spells CASSNWGQGANEQFF. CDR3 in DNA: TGTGCCAGCAGTAACTGGGGACAGGGGGCGAATGAGCAGTTCTTC.

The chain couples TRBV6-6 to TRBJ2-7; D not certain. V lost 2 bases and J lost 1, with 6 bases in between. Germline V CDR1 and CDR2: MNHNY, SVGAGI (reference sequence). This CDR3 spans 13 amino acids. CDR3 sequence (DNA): TGTGCCAGCAGTTACAAGGAATCCTACGAGCAGTACTTC. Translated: CASSYKESYEQYF.

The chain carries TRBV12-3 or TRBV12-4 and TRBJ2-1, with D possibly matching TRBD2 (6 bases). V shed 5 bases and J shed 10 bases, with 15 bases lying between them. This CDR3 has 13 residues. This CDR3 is CASSGSGGGEQFF. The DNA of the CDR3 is TGTGCCAGCAGTGGCTCAGGTGGAGGGGAGCAGTTCTTC.

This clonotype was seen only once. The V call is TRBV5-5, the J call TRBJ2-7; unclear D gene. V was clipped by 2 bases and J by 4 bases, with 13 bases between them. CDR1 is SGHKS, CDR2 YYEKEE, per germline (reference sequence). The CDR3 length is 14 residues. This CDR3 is CASSFPTRRYEQYF. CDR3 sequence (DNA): TGTGCCAGCAGCTTTCCGACGAGGCGTTACGAGCAGTACTTC.

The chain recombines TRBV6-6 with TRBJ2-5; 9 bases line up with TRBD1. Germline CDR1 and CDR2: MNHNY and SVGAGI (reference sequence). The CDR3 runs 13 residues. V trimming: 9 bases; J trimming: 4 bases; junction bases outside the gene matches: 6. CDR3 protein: CASGQGWRETQYF. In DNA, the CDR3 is TGTGCCAGTGGACAGGGGTGGAGAGAGACCCAGTACTTC.

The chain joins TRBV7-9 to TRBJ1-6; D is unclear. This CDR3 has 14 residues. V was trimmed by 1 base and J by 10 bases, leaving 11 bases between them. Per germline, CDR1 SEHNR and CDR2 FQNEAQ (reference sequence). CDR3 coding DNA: TGTGCCAGCAGCTTAGGAGACTTTCTCTCACCCCTCCACTTT. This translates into CASSLGDFLSPLHF.